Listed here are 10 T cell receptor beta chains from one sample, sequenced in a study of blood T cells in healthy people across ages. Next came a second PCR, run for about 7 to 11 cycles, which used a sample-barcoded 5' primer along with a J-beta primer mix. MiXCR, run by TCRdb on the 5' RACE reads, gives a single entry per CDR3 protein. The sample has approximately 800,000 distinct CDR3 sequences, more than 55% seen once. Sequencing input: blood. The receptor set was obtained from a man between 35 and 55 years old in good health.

For the CDR3, the DNA is TGTGCCAGCAGTTACCTTGCACAGGGGGATTACAATGAGCAGTTCTTC. It yields the protein CASSYLAQGDYNEQFF. The V call is TRBV6-5, the J call TRBJ2-1, with 8 bases aligning to TRBD1. There are 16 residues in the CDR3. V shed 2 bases and J 4 bases; nucleotides not matched to a gene: 7. Germline CDR1 and CDR2: MNHEY and SVGAGI.

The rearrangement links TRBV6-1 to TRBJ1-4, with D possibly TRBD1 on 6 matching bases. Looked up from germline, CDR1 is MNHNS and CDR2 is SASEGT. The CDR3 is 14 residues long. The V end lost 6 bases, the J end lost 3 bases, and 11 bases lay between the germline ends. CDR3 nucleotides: TGTGCCAGCAGCCAGGGGTCTGCTAATGAAAAACTGTTTTTT. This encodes CASSQGSANEKLFF.

CDR3 DNA: TGTGCCAGCAGCGCAAGACTGCTCAATGAGCAGTTCTTC. Translated: CASSARLLNEQFF. The V gene is TRBV9, the J gene TRBJ2-1; D not certain. V lost 3 bases and J lost 6, with 10 bases in between. CDR1 and CDR2 (germline): SGDLS, YYNGEE. The CDR3 loop spans 13 amino acids.

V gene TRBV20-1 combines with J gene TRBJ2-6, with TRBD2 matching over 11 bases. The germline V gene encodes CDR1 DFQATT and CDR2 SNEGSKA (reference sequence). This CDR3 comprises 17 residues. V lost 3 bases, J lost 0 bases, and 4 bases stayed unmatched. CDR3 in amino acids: CSARTSGASSGANVLTF. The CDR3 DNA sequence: TGCAGTGCTAGGACTAGCGGGGCGAGCTCTGGGGCCAACGTCCTGACTTTC.

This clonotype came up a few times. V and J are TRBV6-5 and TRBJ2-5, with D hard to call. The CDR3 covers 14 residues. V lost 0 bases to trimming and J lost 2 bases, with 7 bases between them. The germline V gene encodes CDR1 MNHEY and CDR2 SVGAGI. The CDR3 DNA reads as TGTGCCAGCAGTTACTCAATCCAGCAAGAGACCCAGTACTTC. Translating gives CASSYSIQQETQYF.

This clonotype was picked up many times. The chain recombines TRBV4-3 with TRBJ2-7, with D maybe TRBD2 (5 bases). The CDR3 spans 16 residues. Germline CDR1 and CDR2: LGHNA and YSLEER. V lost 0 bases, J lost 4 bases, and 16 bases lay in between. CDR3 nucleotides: TGCGCCAGCAGCCAAGAACGAGGGCGTATAGGGTACGAGCAGTACTTC. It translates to CASSQERGRIGYEQYF.

CDR3 loop: CSASREGGSTLYNEQFF. CDR3 DNA sequence: TGCAGTGCTTCCCGAGAGGGGGGCTCGACACTTTACAATGAGCAGTTCTTC. J is TRBJ2-1 and V is TRBV20-1; D possibly matches TRBD1 or TRBD2 (6 bases each). Germline CDR1 DFQATT, CDR2 SNEGSKA (reference sequence). Trimming left V 5 bases short and J 4 bases short, with 24 bases between. CDR3 size: 17 residues.

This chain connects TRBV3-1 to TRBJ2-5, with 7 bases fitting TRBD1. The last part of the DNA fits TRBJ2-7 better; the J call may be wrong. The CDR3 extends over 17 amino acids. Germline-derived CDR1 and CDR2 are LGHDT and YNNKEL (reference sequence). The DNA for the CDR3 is TGTGCCAGCGCTAACTCCGGGACAGATCTTACATTCCACGAGCAGTACTTC. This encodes CASANSGTDLTFHEQYF.

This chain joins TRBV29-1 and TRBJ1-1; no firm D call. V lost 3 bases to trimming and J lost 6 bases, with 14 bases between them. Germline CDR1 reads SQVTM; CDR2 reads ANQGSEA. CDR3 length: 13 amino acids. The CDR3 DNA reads TGCAGCGTTGAGGGGTACAGTGGCGCTGAAGCTTTCTTT. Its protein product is CSVEGYSGAEAFF.

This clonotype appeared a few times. The CDR3 loop reads CASSPHPGTSGSETQYF. Written as DNA, the CDR3 is TGTGCCAGCAGCCCCCACCCCGGGACTAGCGGGAGTGAGACCCAGTACTTC. V and J are TRBV5-5 and TRBJ2-5, with 14 bases fitting TRBD2. V shed 4 bases and J 5 bases; nucleotides not matched to a gene: 10. The CDR3 has 17 amino acids. Germline loops: CDR1 SGHKS, CDR2 YYEKEE (reference sequence).